Detailed here is one T cell receptor (beta chain). Its antigen is currently unknown. The CDR3 extends over 16 amino acids. Trimming stripped 0 bases from V and 0 bases from J, with 12 bases between. CDR1 MNHEY and CDR2 SMNVEV come from the germline V gene (reference sequence). The data were taken from a study of brain T cells in children with intractable seizures. Study findings and constraints: Pre-surgery blood may have been undersampled, hiding some clones.

Clones were read by immunoSEQ multiplex PCR, and TCRdb kept only the in-frame ones, dropping some. The sample has about 340,000 clones; about 93% are singletons. Time point specified: blood from clinic visit 5 months post-surgery; TSC patient then seizure free. The sequenced cases were selected for having the highest brain T cell transcript signatures. At least one anti-epileptic drug was given before surgery. V is TRBV27 and J is TRBJ2-7, with D maybe TRBD1 (6 bases). The source of this sequence is a boy under two years old with tuberous sclerosis and intractable seizures. The source was peripheral blood, collected around 5 months after surgery. The CDR3 loop reads CASSLSPTGSSYEQYF. The CDR3, as DNA: TGTGCCAGCAGTTTATCCCCGACAGGCAGCTCCTACGAGCAGTACTTC.